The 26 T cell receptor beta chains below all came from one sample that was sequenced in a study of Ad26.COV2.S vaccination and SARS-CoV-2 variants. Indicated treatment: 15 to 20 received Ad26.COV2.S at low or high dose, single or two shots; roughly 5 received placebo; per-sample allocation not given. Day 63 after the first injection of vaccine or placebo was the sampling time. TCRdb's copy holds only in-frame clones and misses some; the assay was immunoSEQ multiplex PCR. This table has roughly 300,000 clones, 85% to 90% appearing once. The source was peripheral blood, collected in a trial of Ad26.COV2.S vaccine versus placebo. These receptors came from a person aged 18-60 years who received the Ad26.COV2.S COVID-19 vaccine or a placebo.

In DNA, the CDR3 is TGTGCCAGCAGCGTTGAACGGGACCGGAGGACCGGGGAGCTGTTTTTT. Protein product: CASSVERDRRTGELFF. This chain links TRBV9 with TRBJ2-2; D is possibly TRBD1 or TRBD2 (5 bases each). CDR3 length: 16 residues. The V end was cut by 2 bases, the J end by 5 bases, with 16 bases between. CDR1 and CDR2 from the germline V gene are SGDLS and YYNGEE.

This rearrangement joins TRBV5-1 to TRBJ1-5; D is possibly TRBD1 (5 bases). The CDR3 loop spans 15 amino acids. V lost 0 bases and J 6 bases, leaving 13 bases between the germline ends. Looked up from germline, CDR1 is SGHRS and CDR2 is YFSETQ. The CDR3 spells CASSLVPGGSQPQHF. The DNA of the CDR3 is TGCGCCAGCAGCTTGGTCCCGGGGGGTAGTCAGCCCCAGCATTTT.

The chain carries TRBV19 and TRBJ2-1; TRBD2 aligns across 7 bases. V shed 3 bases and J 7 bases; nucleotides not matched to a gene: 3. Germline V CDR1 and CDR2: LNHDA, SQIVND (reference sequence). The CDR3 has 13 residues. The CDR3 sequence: CASSMASGNEQFF. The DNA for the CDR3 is TGTGCCAGTAGTATGGCTAGCGGTAATGAGCAGTTCTTC.

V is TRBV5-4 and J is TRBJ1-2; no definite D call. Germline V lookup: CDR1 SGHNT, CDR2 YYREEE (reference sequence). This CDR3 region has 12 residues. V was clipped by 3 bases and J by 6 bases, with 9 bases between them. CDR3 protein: CASSSHRDGYTF. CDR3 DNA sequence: TGTGCCAGCAGCTCGCATAGGGATGGCTACACCTTC.

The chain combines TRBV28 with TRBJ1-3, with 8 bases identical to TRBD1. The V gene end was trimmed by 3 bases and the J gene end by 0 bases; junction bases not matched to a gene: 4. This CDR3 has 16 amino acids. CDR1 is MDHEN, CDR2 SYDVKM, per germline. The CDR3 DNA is TGTGCCAGCAGTTTTGGGGACAGGAGCTCTGGAAACACCATATATTTT. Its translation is CASSFGDRSSGNTIYF.

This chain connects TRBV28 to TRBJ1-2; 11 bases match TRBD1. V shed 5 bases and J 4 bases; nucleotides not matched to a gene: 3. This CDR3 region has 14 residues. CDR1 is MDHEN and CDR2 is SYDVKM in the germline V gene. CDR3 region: CASSLGQGGYGYTF. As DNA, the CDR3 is TGTGCCAGCAGTCTGGGACAGGGGGGCTATGGCTACACCTTC.

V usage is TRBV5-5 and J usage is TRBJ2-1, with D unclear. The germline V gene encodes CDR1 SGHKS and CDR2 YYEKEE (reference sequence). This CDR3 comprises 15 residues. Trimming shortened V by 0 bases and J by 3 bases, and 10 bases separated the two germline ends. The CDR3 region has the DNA TGTGCCAGCAGCTTGGCCGACGTTTTCTACAATGAGCAGTTCTTC. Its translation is CASSLADVFYNEQFF.

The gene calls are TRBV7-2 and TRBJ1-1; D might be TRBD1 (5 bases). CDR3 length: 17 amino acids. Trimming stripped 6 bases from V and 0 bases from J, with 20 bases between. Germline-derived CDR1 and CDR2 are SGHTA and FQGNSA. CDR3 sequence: CASRDIRVRGMNTEAFF. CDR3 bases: TGTGCCAGCAGGGACATCCGGGTTCGCGGGATGAACACTGAAGCTTTCTTT.

CDR3 bases: TGTGCCAGCAGTGTAGTGACAGGGAGTGAAAAACTGTTTTTT. As protein: CASSVVTGSEKLFF. The J gene is TRBJ1-4, the V gene TRBV2; 7 bases line up with TRBD1. CDR1 SNHLY and CDR2 FYNNEI come from the germline V gene. V shed 4 bases and J 7 bases; nucleotides not matched to a gene: 6. The CDR3 has 14 amino acids.

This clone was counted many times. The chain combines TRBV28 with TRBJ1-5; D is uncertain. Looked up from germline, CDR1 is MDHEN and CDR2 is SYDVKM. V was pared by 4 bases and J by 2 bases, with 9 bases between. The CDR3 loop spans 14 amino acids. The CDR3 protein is CASSYETGNQPQHF. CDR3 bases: TGTGCCAGCAGTTACGAGACGGGCAATCAGCCCCAGCATTTT.

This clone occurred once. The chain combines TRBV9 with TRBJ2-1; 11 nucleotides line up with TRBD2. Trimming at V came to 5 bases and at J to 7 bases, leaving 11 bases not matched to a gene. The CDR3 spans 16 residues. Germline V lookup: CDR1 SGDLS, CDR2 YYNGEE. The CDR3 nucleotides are TGTGCCAGCAGTGAGAAACCGGGACTAGCGGAAAATGAGCAGTTCTTC. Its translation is CASSEKPGLAENEQFF.

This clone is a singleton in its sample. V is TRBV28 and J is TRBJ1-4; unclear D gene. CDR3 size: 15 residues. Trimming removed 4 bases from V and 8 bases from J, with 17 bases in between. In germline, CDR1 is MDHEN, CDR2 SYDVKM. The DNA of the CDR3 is TGTGCCAGCAGTTCGACTTCCGACCTGACGGAAAAACTGTTTTTT. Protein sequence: CASSSTSDLTEKLFF.

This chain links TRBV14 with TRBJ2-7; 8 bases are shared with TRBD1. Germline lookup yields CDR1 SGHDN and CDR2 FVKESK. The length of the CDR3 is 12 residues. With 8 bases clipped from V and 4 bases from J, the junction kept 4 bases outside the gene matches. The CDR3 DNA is TGTGCCAGCGGACAGGGCAGGTACGAGCAGTACTTC. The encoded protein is CASGQGRYEQYF.

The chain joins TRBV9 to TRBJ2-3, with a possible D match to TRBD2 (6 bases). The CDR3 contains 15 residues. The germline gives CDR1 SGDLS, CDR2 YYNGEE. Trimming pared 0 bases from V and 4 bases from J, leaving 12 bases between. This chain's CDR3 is CASSVDWEAADTQYF. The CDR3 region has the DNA TGTGCCAGCAGCGTAGATTGGGAGGCCGCAGATACGCAGTATTTT.

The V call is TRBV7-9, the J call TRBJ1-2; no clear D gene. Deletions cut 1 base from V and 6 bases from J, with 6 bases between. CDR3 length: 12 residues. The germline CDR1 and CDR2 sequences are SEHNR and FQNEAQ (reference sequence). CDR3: CASSLGHDGYTF. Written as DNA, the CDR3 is TGTGCCAGCAGCTTAGGACACGATGGCTACACCTTC.

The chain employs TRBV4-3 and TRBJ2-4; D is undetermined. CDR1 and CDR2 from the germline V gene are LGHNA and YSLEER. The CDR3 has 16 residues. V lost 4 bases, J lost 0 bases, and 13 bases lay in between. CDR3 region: CASSPDLGLAKNIQYF. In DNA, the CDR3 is TGCGCCAGCAGCCCGGACCTCGGTTTAGCCAAAAACATTCAGTACTTC.

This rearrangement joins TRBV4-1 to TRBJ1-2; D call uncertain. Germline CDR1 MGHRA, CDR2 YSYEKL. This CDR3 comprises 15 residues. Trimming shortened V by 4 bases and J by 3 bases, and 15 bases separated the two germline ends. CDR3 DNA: TGCGCCAGCAGCCCCCGAGATATCGAGTACTATGGCTACACCTTC. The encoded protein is CASSPRDIEYYGYTF.

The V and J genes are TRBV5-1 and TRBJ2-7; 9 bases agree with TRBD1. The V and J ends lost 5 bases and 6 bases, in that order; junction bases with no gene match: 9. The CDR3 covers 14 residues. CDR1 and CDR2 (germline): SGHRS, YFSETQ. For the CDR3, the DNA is TGCGCCAGCAGTGTGGGGGCACAGGGGGCCGAGCAGTACTTC. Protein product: CASSVGAQGAEQYF.

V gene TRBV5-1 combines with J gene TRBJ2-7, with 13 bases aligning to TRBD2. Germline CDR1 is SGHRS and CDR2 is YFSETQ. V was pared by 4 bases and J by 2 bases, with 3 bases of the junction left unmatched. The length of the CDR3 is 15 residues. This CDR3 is CASSPGLAGAYEQYF. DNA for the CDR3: TGCGCCAGCAGCCCCGGACTAGCGGGAGCCTACGAGCAGTACTTC. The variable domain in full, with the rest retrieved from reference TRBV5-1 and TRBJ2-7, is KAGVTQTPRYLIKTRGQQVTLSCSPISGHRSVSWYQQTPGQGLQFLFEYFSETQRNKGNFPGRFSGRQFSNSRSEMNVSTLELGDSALYLCASSPGLAGAYEQYFGPGTRLTVT.

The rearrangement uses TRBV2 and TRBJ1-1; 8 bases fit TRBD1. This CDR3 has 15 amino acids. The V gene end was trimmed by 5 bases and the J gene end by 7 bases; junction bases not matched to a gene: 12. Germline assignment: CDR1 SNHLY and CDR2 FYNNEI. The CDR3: CASSWPGQVNGEAFF. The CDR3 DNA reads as TGTGCCAGCAGTTGGCCGGGACAGGTGAACGGTGAAGCTTTCTTT. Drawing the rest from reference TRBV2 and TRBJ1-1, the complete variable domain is EPEVTQTPSHQVTQMGQEVILRCVPISNHLYFYWYRQILGQKVEFLVSFYNNEISEKSEIFDDQFSVERPDGSNFTLKIRSTKLEDSAMYFCASSWPGQVNGEAFFGQGTRLTVV.

The CDR3 sequence is CASSIQGGAGNTIYF. CDR3 nucleotide sequence: TGTGCCAGTAGTATCCAAGGGGGCGCTGGAAACACCATATATTTT. The V gene is TRBV19, the J gene TRBJ1-3, with 7 positions matching TRBD1. V trimming: 3 bases; J trimming: 2 bases; junction bases outside the gene matches: 4. The germline CDR1 and CDR2 sequences are LNHDA and SQIVND (reference sequence). The CDR3 runs to 15 residues.

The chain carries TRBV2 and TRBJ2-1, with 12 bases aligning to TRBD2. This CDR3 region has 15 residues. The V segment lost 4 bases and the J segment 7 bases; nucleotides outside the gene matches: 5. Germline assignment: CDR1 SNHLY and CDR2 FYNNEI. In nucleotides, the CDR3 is TGTGCCAGCAGTGGACTAGCGGGAGCGTTAAATGAGCAGTTCTTC. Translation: CASSGLAGALNEQFF.

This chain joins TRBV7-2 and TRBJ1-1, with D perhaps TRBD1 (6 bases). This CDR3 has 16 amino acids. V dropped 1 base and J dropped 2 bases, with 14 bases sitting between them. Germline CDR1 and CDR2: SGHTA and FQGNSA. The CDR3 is CASSLGGARRNTEAFF. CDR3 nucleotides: TGTGCCAGCAGCTTAGGGGGGGCGAGGCGTAACACTGAAGCTTTCTTT. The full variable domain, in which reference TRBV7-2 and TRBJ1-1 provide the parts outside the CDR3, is GAGVSQSPSNKVTEKGKDVELRCDPISGHTALYWYRQSLGQGLEFLIYFQGNSAPDKSGLPSDRFSAERTGGSVSTLTIQRTQQEDSAVYLCASSLGGARRNTEAFFGQGTRLTVV.

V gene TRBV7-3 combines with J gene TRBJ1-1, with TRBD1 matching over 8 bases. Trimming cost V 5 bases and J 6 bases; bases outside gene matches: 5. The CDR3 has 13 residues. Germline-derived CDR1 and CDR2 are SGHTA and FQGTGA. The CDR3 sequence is CASSPRTGSEAFF. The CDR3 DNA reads TGTGCCAGCAGCCCTCGGACAGGGTCTGAAGCTTTCTTT.

CDR3 residues: CASSLDGARGYTF. DNA of the CDR3: TGTGCCAGCAGCCTGGACGGGGCGAGGGGCTACACCTTC. V usage is TRBV6-5 and J usage is TRBJ1-2; weak D call: TRBD1 (5 bases). The CDR3 contains 13 residues. Trimming pared 6 bases from V and 8 bases from J, leaving 16 bases between. Germline values: CDR1 MNHEY, CDR2 SVGAGI.

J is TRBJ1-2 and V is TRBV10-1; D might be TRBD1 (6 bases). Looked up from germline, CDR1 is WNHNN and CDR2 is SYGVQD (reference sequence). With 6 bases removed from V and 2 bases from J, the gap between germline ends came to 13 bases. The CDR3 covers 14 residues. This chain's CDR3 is CASSGQTPNYGYTF. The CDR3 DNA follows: TGCGCCAGCAGCGGACAGACTCCAAACTATGGCTACACCTTC.